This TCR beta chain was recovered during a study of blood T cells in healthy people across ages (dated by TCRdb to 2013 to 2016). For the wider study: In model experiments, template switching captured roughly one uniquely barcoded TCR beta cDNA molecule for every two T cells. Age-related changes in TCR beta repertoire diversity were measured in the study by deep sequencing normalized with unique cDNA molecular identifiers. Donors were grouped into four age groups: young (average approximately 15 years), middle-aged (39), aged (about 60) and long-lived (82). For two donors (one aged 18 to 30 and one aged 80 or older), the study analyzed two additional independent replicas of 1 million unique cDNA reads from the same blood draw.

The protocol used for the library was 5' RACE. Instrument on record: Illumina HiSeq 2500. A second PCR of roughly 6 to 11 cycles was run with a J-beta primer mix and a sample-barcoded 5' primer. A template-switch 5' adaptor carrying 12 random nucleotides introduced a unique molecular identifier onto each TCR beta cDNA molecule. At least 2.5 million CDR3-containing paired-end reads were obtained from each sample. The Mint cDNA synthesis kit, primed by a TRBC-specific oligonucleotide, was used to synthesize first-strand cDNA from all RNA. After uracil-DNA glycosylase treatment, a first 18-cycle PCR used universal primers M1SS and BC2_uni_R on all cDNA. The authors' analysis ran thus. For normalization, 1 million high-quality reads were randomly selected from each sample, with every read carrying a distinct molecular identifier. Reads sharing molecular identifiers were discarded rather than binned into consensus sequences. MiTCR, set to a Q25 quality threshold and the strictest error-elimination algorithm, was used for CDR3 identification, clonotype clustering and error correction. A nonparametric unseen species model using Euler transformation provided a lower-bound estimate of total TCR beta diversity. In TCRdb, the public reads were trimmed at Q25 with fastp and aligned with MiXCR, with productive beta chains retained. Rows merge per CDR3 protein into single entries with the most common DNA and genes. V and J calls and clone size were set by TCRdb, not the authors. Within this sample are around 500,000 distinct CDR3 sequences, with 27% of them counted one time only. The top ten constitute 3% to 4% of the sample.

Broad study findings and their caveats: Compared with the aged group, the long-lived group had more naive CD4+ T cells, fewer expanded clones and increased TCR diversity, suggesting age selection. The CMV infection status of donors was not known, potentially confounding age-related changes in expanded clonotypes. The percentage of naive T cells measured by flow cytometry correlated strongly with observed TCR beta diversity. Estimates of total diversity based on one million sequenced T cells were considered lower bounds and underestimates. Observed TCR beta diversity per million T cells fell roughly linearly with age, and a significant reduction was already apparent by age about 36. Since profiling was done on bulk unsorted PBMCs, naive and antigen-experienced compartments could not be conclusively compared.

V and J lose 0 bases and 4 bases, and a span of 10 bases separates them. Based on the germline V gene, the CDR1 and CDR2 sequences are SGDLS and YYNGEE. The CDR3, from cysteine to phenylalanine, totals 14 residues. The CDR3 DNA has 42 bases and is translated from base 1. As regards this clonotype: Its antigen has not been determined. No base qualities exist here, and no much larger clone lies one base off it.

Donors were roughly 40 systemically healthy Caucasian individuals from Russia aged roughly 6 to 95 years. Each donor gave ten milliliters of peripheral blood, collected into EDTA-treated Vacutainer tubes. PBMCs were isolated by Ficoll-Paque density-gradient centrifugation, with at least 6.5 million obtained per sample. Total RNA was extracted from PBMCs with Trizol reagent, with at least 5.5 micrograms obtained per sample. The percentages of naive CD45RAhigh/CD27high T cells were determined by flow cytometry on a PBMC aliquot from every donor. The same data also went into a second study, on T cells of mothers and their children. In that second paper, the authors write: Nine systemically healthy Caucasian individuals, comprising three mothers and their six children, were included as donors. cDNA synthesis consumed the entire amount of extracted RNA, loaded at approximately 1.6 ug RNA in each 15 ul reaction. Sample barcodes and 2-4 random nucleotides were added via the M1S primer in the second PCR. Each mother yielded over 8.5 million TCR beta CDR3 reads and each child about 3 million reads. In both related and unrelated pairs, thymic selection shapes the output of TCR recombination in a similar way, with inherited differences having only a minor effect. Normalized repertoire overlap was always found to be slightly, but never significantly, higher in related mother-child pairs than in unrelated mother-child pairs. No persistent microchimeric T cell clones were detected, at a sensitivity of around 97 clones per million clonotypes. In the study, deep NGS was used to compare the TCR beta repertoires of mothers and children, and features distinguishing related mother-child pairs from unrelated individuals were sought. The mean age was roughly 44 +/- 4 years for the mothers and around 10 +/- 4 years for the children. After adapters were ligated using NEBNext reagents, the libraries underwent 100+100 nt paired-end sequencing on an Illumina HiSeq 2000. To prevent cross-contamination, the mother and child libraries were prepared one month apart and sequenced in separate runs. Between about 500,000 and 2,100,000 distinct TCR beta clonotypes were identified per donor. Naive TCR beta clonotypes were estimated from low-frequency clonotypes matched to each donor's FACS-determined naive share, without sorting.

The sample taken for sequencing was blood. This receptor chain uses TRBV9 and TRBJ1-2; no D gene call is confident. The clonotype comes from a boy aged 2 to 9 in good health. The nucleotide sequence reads TGTGCCAGCAGCGTAGGTTCAGACTCCTATGGCTACACCTTC. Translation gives CASSVGSDSYGYTF.